Listed below are T cell receptor beta chains from one sample, sequenced in a study of breast tumors, draining lymph nodes, adjacent tissues. TCRdb called the multiplex PCR reads again in MiXCR, with one record for every CDR3 protein. Found here are 20,000 to 25,000 distinct CDR3 sequences, roughly 60% of them singletons; the top ten hold roughly an eighth. The specimen was breast tumor tissue. These receptors all stem from a female donor with breast cancer. Some clones in this sample may be carry-over from other donors' samples. Both conserved end residues are part of each CDR3. A D gene is named only where the DNA matches it firmly. The size field is filled for only some rows; it gives once, few, many or a size class.

TRBV7-2	TRBJ2-3	medium-sized	NA	TGTGCCAGCAGCTTCGGTACAGATACGCAGTATTTT	CASSFGTDTQYF
TRBV4-1	TRBJ2-2	many	TRBD2	TGCGCCAGCAGCCATGTGGGTCGGGAGGGCACCGGGGAGCTGTTTTTT	CASSHVGREGTGELFF
TRBV29-1	TRBJ2-1	NA	TRBD1	TGCAGCGTTAACTCCGGGACAGGGTTATTAAATGAGCAGTTCTTC	CSVNSGTGLLNEQFF
TRBV12-3/TRBV12-4	TRBJ2-7	NA	TRBD1	TGTGCCAGCAGTGACGCCGGGACAGGGGGCCCTGGAGCCCACGAGCAGTACTTC	CASSDAGTGGPGAHEQYF
TRBV6-1	TRBJ2-5	NA	TRBD2	TGTGCCAGCAGCACTAGCGGGAGAGTATCGGAGACCCAGTACTTC	CASSTSGRVSETQYF
TRBV7-3	TRBJ2-3	once	NA	TGTGCCAGCAGCTTGGGACTTTCAGATACGCAGTATTTT	CASSLGLSDTQYF
TRBV25-1	TRBJ1-3	NA	NA	TGTGCCAGCAGTGATAGGGGTTGGTACTCTGGAAACACCATATATTTT	CASSDRGWYSGNTIYF
TRBV2	TRBJ1-4	NA	NA	TGTGCCAGCACAGGGGAGTTCCATGAAAAACTGTTTTTT	CASTGEFHEKLFF
TRBV5-1	TRBJ2-3	NA	NA	TGCGCCAGCAGCTTACAGGGCACAGATACGCAGTATTTT	CASSLQGTDTQYF
TRBV7-2	TRBJ2-5	many	TRBD1	TGTGCCAGCAGCTCACAGGGGGCGGTTATGGAGACCCAGTACTTC	CASSSQGAVMETQYF
TRBV7-2	TRBJ2-7	medium-sized	TRBD2	TGTGCCAGCACGGGACTAGCGGGAGCTAGCGGCTCCTACGAGCAGTACTTC	CASTGLAGASGSYEQYF
TRBV20-1	TRBJ2-1	NA	TRBD2	TGCAGTGCTAGAGGTCTGCTAGCGGAAGCCAATGAGCAGTTCTTC	CSARGLLAEANEQFF
TRBV9	TRBJ1-6	NA	TRBD1	TGTGCCAGCAGCGTATTACAGGGGGGCTCACCCCTCCACTTT	CASSVLQGGSPLHF
TRBV20-1	TRBJ2-1	NA	NA	TGCAGTGCTAGAGGGTCTAACAGGGCAGGCGATGAGCAGTTCTTC	CSARGSNRAGDEQFF
TRBV11-3	TRBJ2-5	many	NA	TGTGCCAGCAGCTTAGGGGAACAAGAGACCCAGTACTTC	CASSLGEQETQYF
TRBV5-4	TRBJ2-5	many	TRBD2	TGTGCCAGCAGCTTACTAGCGGGGGCCCAAGAGACCCAGTACTTC	CASSLLAGAQETQYF
TRBV4-1	TRBJ2-3	medium-sized	NA	TGCGCCAGCAGCCAAGGATTGGGACCCCTCACAGATACGCAGTATTTT	CASSQGLGPLTDTQYF
TRBV6-6	TRBJ2-7	NA	NA	TGTGCCAGCAGCCCCTCGGCTGGGGGAAACGAGCAGTACTTC	CASSPSAGGNEQYF
TRBV28	TRBJ1-5	many	NA	TGTGCCAGCAGTTCCTCAACAGGGAATAGTGGTCAGCCCCAGCATTTT	CASSSSTGNSGQPQHF
TRBV12-3/TRBV12-4	TRBJ1-3	NA	NA	TGCGCCAGCAGTTTTGGGGGGCGAGACACCATATATTTT	CASSFGGRDTIYF
TRBV5-8	TRBJ1-2	NA	NA	TGTGCCAGCAGCTGGACAATTAACTATGGCTACACCTTC	CASSWTINYGYTF
TRBV20-1	TRBJ2-2	many	NA	TGCAGTGCTAGAGATGCACTAGCCTCGAACACCGGGGAGCTGTTTTTT	CSARDALASNTGELFF
TRBV4-2	TRBJ2-1	NA	TRBD2	TGTGCCAGCAGCCGAGGGGGAGTAGCGGGAGGCAATGAGCAGTTCTTC	CASSRGGVAGGNEQFF
TRBV19	TRBJ1-2	NA	TRBD1	TGTGCCAGTAGCCACAGGGGGCAGGTCTATGGCTACACCTTC	CASSHRGQVYGYTF
TRBV20-1	TRBJ2-3	NA	NA	TGCAGTGCTGCCGGGAGTCGGGCAGATACGCAGTATTTT	CSAAGSRADTQYF
TRBV9	TRBJ1-2	NA	NA	TGTGCCAGCAGCCCCCCCGGGCGATCCAGGGACTATGGCTACACCTTC	CASSPPGRSRDYGYTF
TRBV6-4	TRBJ2-3	NA	TRBD2	TGTGCCAGCAGCGTCGGACTAGCGGCGACAGATATGCAGTATTTT	CASSVGLAATDMQYF